This passage covers 23 T cell receptor beta chains from one sample sequenced in a study of blood T cell repertoires in COVID-19. The repertoire was sequenced with immunoSEQ multiplex PCR; TCRdb's copy has only in-frame clones and lacks some. There are a few hundred thousand clones in the sample; more than 70% occur only once, and 0.95% to 1% lies in the top ten. The sequenced material came from peripheral blood. The receptors were sampled from a woman aged 35 to 49 who had recovered from COVID-19.

This clone was seen just once. The rearrangement uses TRBV7-3 and TRBJ2-7; TRBD2 agrees at 13 bases. CDR1 and CDR2 from the germline V gene are SGHTA and FQGTGA. V lost 5 bases to trimming and J lost 6 bases; unmatched junction nucleotides: 4. The CDR3 spans 14 residues. The CDR3 nucleotides are TGTGCCAGCAGCCTCGGACTAGCGGGAGCCGAGCAGTACTTC. It is translated as CASSLGLAGAEQYF.

This chain uses TRBV19 with TRBJ2-2; 8 bases match TRBD1. CDR3 size: 14 residues. Germline lookup yields CDR1 LNHDA and CDR2 SQIVND (reference sequence). The J segment lost 4 bases and the V segment lost 5 bases, leaving 3 bases of the junction unmatched. This chain's CDR3 is CASSQTGGTGELFF. CDR3 in DNA: TGTGCCAGTAGTCAAACAGGGGGCACCGGGGAGCTGTTTTTT.

Remarks on this clone: The limits of the CDR3 on the DNA are not certain, so only TCRdb's listed CDR3 is given. The J gene is TRBJ2-2, the V gene TRBV2; TRBD2 was called by the table and not checked on the DNA. Germline loops: CDR1 SNHLY, CDR2 FYNNEI. With termini counted, the CDR3 has 17 amino acids. CDR3 sequence reads: CASSELAAGLAAGSCFF.

This chain connects TRBV7-2 to TRBJ2-7, with a possible D match to TRBD2 (5 bases). Trimming cost V 7 bases and J 7 bases, with 14 bases left between them. Germline V gene sequence: CDR1 SGHTA, CDR2 FQGNSA. This CDR3 is 12 amino acids long. The CDR3 coding sequence is TGTGCCAGCACCGCGGGCTTGGGGGAGCAGTACTTC. Residues: CASTAGLGEQYF. Drawing the rest from reference TRBV7-2 and TRBJ2-7, the complete variable domain is GAGVSQSPSNKVTEKGKDVELRCDPISGHTALYWYRQSLGQGLEFLIYFQGNSAPDKSGLPSDRFSAERTGGSVSTLTIQRTQQEDSAVYLCASTAGLGEQYFGPGTRLTVT.

This chain uses TRBV29-1 with TRBJ2-5; the match to TRBD2 covers 8 bases. Germline V lookup: CDR1 SQVTM, CDR2 ANQGSEA. This CDR3 has 14 residues. V gave up 6 bases and J gave up 2 bases; unmatched junction bases: 8. The CDR3 region has the DNA TGCAGCGTCGCGGGGGGTGGGAGGCAAGAGACCCAGTACTTC. The encoded protein is CSVAGGGRQETQYF.

The chain recombines TRBV27 with TRBJ2-2; 7 bases align to TRBD1. This CDR3 comprises 16 residues. Germline V gives CDR1 MNHEY, CDR2 SMNVEV (reference sequence). V lost 4 bases, J lost 4 bases, and 9 bases stayed unmatched. The CDR3 DNA sequence: TGTGCCAGCAGTTCGGGAAAGACAGGGTCCACCGGGGAGCTGTTTTTT. This sequence encodes CASSSGKTGSTGELFF.

The chain has TRBV27 and TRBJ2-7; D perhaps matches TRBD2 (6 bases). Germline-derived CDR1 and CDR2 are MNHEY and SMNVEV (reference sequence). V shed 6 bases and J shed 3 bases, with 15 bases lying between them. CDR3 size: 14 residues. Written as DNA, the CDR3 is TGTGCCAGCAGCCGGCCCGGGGGATGCTACGAGCAGTACGTC. This codes for CASSRPGGCYEQYV.

This chain uses TRBV6-2 or TRBV6-3 with TRBJ1-6; D not certain. In germline, CDR1 is MNHEY, CDR2 SVGEGT. This CDR3 is 13 amino acids long. Trimming stripped 3 bases from V and 9 bases from J, with 9 bases between. CDR3 sequence reads: CASSYSVGSPLHF. CDR3 DNA sequence: TGTGCCAGCAGTTATAGCGTGGGTTCACCCCTCCACTTT.

The chain has TRBV5-8 and TRBJ2-5; 12 bases match TRBD2. V gave up 4 bases and J gave up 9 bases; unmatched junction bases: 10. The CDR3 runs to 15 residues. Per the germline V gene, CDR1 is SGHTS and CDR2 is YDEGEE. CDR3 DNA: TGTGCCAGCAGCCCGGGACTAGCGGGCGGGGGTGCCCAGTACTTC. It is translated as CASSPGLAGGGAQYF. The whole variable domain, filled in from reference TRBV5-8 and TRBJ2-5, reads EAGVTQSPTHLIKTRGQQATLRCSPISGHTSVYWYQQALGLGLQFLLWYDEGEERNRGNFPPRFSGRQFPNYSSELNVNALELEDSALYLCASSPGLAGGGAQYFGPGTRLLVL.

The chain recombines TRBV21-1 with TRBJ1-1. TRBV21-1 is given as a pseudogene. The length of the CDR3 is 14 residues. The CDR3 DNA reads TGTGCCAGCAGCCCTCGGGTCCGGGGGACTGAAGCTTTCTTT. Protein product: CASSPRVRGTEAFF.

V is TRBV5-6 and J is TRBJ2-5, with D maybe TRBD2 (7 bases). This CDR3 comprises 13 residues. Per the germline V gene, CDR1 is SGHDT and CDR2 is YYEEEE. V lost 2 bases to trimming and J lost 6 bases, with 11 bases between them. CDR3 bases: TGTGCCAGCAGCTTCCCCGGGGGGCAGACCCAGTACTTC. Residues: CASSFPGGQTQYF.

V is TRBV6-1 and J is TRBJ2-3; 9 nucleotides agree with TRBD2. Germline V gene sequence: CDR1 MNHNS, CDR2 SASEGT. V trimming: 2 bases; J trimming: 0 bases; junction bases outside the gene matches: 9. The CDR3 spans 18 residues. The CDR3 spells CASSETPPSGASTDTQYF. The DNA for the CDR3 is TGTGCCAGCAGTGAAACCCCCCCTAGCGGGGCTAGCACAGATACGCAGTATTTT.

The gene calls are TRBV30 and TRBJ2-5; 7 bases are shared with TRBD2. J lost 7 bases, V lost 3 bases, and 8 bases had no gene match. The CDR3 spans 13 residues. Germline lookup yields CDR1 GTSNPN and CDR2 SVGIG (reference sequence). CDR3 region: CAWSSGLGRTQYF. CDR3 in DNA: TGTGCCTGGAGCTCCGGACTAGGGCGGACCCAGTACTTC.

The chain links TRBV5-8 to TRBJ1-2; 8 bases fit TRBD1. After removal of 1 base from V and 4 bases from J, the junction contained 9 bases not matched to a gene. This CDR3 is built from 16 residues. The germline gives CDR1 SGHTS, CDR2 YDEGEE. The CDR3 DNA follows: TGTGCCAGCAGCTTGTGGGGGACAGGAGTTATCTATGGCTACACCTTC. It encodes CASSLWGTGVIYGYTF.

This sequence joins TRBV27 and TRBJ2-5, with no clear D. Per the germline V gene, CDR1 is MNHEY and CDR2 is SMNVEV (reference sequence). The CDR3 consists of 13 residues. The ends were cut back, 3 bases at V and 7 bases at J, with 12 bases in the middle. CDR3 DNA: TGTGCCAGCAGTTTCAAGCGTTCCGGGACCCAGTACTTC. Translation gives CASSFKRSGTQYF.

This clone was observed a single time. The chain uses TRBV18 and TRBJ2-3, with D maybe TRBD1 (5 bases). Trimming removed 4 bases at V and 1 base at J, with 12 bases between. This CDR3 comprises 15 residues. CDR1 KGHSH and CDR2 LQKENI come from the germline V gene. Here the CDR3 DNA reads TGTGCCAGCTCACTCCGGGCGACAGGCACAGATACGCAGTATTTT. This encodes CASSLRATGTDTQYF.

The chain employs TRBV12-5 and TRBJ2-3; TRBD1 is a possible D gene (5 bases). V was cut by 8 bases and J by 1 base, with 13 bases left in between. This CDR3 region has 14 residues. Germline CDR1 is LGHNT and CDR2 is FRNRAP. CDR3 loop: CASCSQGRTDTQYF. The CDR3 coding sequence is TGTGCTAGTTGCAGCCAGGGCCGCACAGATACGCAGTATTTT.

V usage is TRBV7-3 and J usage is TRBJ2-3; 7 bases agree with TRBD2. The trim removed 1 base at V and 5 bases at J, leaving 6 bases unmatched. The CDR3 runs to 15 residues. Germline V gives CDR1 SGHTA, CDR2 FQGTGA. CDR3 loop: CASSLRGRERDTQYF. CDR3 bases: TGTGCCAGCAGCTTAAGGGGGAGGGAGAGAGATACGCAGTATTTT.

This chain connects TRBV27 to TRBJ2-1; TRBD2 might be the D (6 bases). CDR3 length equals 14 residues. The V end lost 5 bases, the J end lost 5 bases, and 13 bases lay between the germline ends. Per germline, CDR1 MNHEY and CDR2 SMNVEV (reference sequence). The CDR3 nucleotides are TGTGCCAGCAGTCTACGGGACTTAAACAATGAGCAGTTCTTC. Its protein product is CASSLRDLNNEQFF.

The chain links TRBV11-3 to TRBJ2-1; 11 bases map to TRBD1. V lost 5 bases and J lost 5; bases outside the gene matches: 8. The V gene's germline CDR1 is SGHNT and CDR2 YENEEA. The CDR3 totals 16 residues. The CDR3 reads CASSLLPGQGDNEQFF. CDR3 sequence (DNA): TGTGCCAGCAGCCTACTTCCGGGACAGGGGGACAATGAGCAGTTCTTC.

The rearrangement uses TRBV5-4 and TRBJ1-1, with TRBD1 identical over 7 bases. CDR3 length equals 13 residues. Germline CDR1 is SGHNT and CDR2 is YYREEE (reference sequence). V gave up 4 bases and J gave up 5 bases; unmatched junction bases: 5. Written as DNA, the CDR3 is TGTGCCAGCAGCGCCCACAGGGGAACTGAAGCTTTCTTT. This gives the protein CASSAHRGTEAFF.

The chain couples TRBV10-3 to TRBJ1-2, with 7 bases matching TRBD1. The CDR3 is 12 amino acids. Germline CDR1 ENHRY, CDR2 SYGVKD. The ends lost 10 bases at V and 3 bases at J; junction bases unmatched: 5. CDR3 DNA: TGTGCCAGCCGACAGGGTGACTATGGCTACACCTTC. Residues: CASRQGDYGYTF.

The chain carries TRBV2 and TRBJ2-5; the D gene is possibly TRBD2 (6 bases). Germline CDR1 and CDR2: SNHLY and FYNNEI. The V end lost 6 bases, the J end lost 1 base, and 18 bases lay between the germline ends. The CDR3 consists of 16 residues. This chain's CDR3 is CASSGPGRGSQETQYF. The CDR3 nucleotides are TGTGCCAGCAGCGGCCCGGGGCGGGGCAGCCAAGAGACCCAGTACTTC.